These T cell receptor beta chains were read from a single sample in a study of blood T cells in healthy people across ages. TCRdb used MiXCR to reprocess the 5' RACE reads, holding one entry per CDR3 protein. The data contain about a million distinct CDR3 sequences, around 48% of them singletons. The specimen sequenced was blood. The receptors derive from a man aged 25 to 40 in good health. Each CDR3 is given with its conserved first and last residue. D genes are given only for firm matches. Where a row states a size, it is once, few, many or the class of an expanded clone; other rows omit it.

D gene	clone size	V gene	J gene	CDR3 protein	CDR3 DNA
TRBD1	-	TRBV5-1	TRBJ1-2	CASSLVLGTDGYTF	TGCGCCAGCAGCTTGGTTTTAGGGACAGATGGCTACACCTTC
TRBD1	-	TRBV7-2	TRBJ2-3	CASSDRATDTQYF	TGTGCCAGCAGCGACAGGGCCACAGATACGCAGTATTTT
TRBD1	-	TRBV4-1	TRBJ2-3	CASSRLIGTGSSRTDTQYF	TGCGCCAGCAGCCGCCTAATCGGGACAGGGAGTTCCCGCACAGATACGCAGTATTTT
-	-	TRBV29-1	TRBJ1-1	CSVDRGAVNTEAFF	TGCAGCGTTGACAGGGGCGCGGTGAACACTGAAGCTTTCTTT
TRBD1	-	TRBV6-1	TRBJ1-2	CASRAGTGVWGTYGYTF	TGTGCCAGCAGAGCAGGGACAGGGGTTTGGGGTACCTATGGCTACACCTTC
-	-	TRBV12-3/TRBV12-4	TRBJ2-3	CASSKQGPDTQYF	TGTGCCAGCAGTAAACAGGGACCAGATACGCAGTATTTT
-	few	TRBV27	TRBJ2-1	CASARDFTYNEQFF	TGTGCCAGCGCCCGGGACTTTACCTACAATGAGCAGTTCTTC
TRBD1	-	TRBV3-1	TRBJ1-5	CASSQADRLNQPQHF	TGTGCCAGCAGCCAGGCGGACAGGTTAAATCAGCCCCAGCATTTT
TRBD1	few	TRBV6-1	TRBJ2-7	CASSEAGGGYEQYF	TGTGCCAGCAGTGAAGCAGGGGGCGGCTACGAGCAGTACTTC
TRBD2	few	TRBV6-5	TRBJ2-3	CASSYRSTSGGADTQYF	TGTGCCAGCAGTTACCGGTCGACTAGCGGGGGGGCAGATACGCAGTATTTT
-	-	TRBV6-1	TRBJ2-7	CASSEGWGSSYNEQYF	TGTGCCAGCAGTGAAGGTTGGGGGAGCTCCTACAATGAGCAGTACTTC
-	few	TRBV12-3/TRBV12-4	TRBJ1-2	CASSLLGLGDGYTF	TGTGCCAGCAGCCTATTGGGATTGGGGGATGGCTACACCTTC
-	few	TRBV9	TRBJ2-3	CASSTRDTYTDTQYF	TGTGCCAGCAGCACCCGGGACACATACACAGATACGCAGTATTTT
-	-	TRBV20-1	TRBJ2-7	CSATVTYEQCF	TGCAGTGCTACCGTAACCTACGAGCAGTGCTTC
-	-	TRBV20-1	TRBJ2-5	CSARDLETQYF	TGCAGTGCTAGAGATCTGGAGACCCAGTACTTC
-	-	TRBV10-3	TRBJ2-5	CASMDVGRRETQYF	TGTGCCTCCATGGACGTAGGGAGGAGGGAGACCCAGTACTTC
-	few	TRBV7-2	TRBJ2-3	CASSLKSVGGTDTQYF	TGTGCCAGCAGCTTAAAATCGGTGGGGGGCACAGATACGCAGTATTTT
TRBD2	-	TRBV12-3/TRBV12-4	TRBJ2-3	CASRGLAEAASTDTQYF	TGTGCCAGCAGGGGACTAGCGGAGGCCGCTAGCACAGATACGCAGTATTTT
-	-	TRBV2	TRBJ1-5	CASSGDGRNQPQHF	TGTGCCAGCAGTGGTGACGGACGCAATCAGCCCCAGCATTTT
TRBD1	-	TRBV27	TRBJ2-3	CASSLSPRQGGSDTQYF	TGTGCCAGCAGTTTATCCCCAAGACAGGGGGGATCAGATACGCAGTATTTT
TRBD1	-	TRBV6-1	TRBJ1-6	CASSMDRANSPLHF	TGTGCCAGCAGTATGGACAGGGCCAATTCACCCCTCCACTTT
TRBD1	few	TRBV29-1	TRBJ1-2	CSVGTASYGYTF	TGCAGCGTGGGGACAGCCTCCTATGGCTACACCTTC
-	-	TRBV5-1	TRBJ2-1	CASSLGGKSSYNEQFF	TGCGCCAGCAGTTTAGGGGGGAAGAGCTCCTACAATGAGCAGTTCTTC
TRBD2	few	TRBV7-9	TRBJ2-7	CASSPPGLVGEQYF	TGTGCCAGCAGCCCACCGGGACTAGTCGGCGAGCAGTACTTC
-	-	TRBV20-1	TRBJ2-3	CSAPHYQTDTQYF	TGCAGTGCTCCCCACTACCAGACAGATACGCAGTATTTT
-	-	TRBV9	TRBJ2-1	CASSPQTGSEQFF	TGTGCCAGCAGCCCCCAGACGGGGTCTGAGCAGTTCTTC